This T cell receptor (beta chain) was captured by sequencing in a study of vaccination effects on CD4 cells after COVID-19. Notes on the study in general: Long after vaccination, the clones induced by infection and by vaccine shrank markedly in size. New vaccine-induced clones dominated convalescents' post-vaccine spike-reactive clones.

Antigen-specific CD4+ T cells were first expanded with viral peptide pools by the ViraFEST assay and only then sequenced. Subsequent to less than 13 days of culture, CD4+ T cells were isolated. Sometime from March through December 2020, the person acquired a SARS-CoV-2 infection that PCR confirmed. Each well held 1.5 million to 2 million PBMC cultured with around 9.4 ug/ml peptides and approximately 11 IU/ml IL-2. Cultures had half their medium replaced with IL-2 medium on days 3 and 7. Germline CDR1 reads SEHNR; CDR2 reads FQNEAQ (reference sequence). There are 15 residues in the CDR3. Losses at the gene ends were 4 bases for V and 2 bases for J; bases not matched to a gene: 7. Only in-frame clones appear in the TCRdb table, and some are missing; sequencing was by immunoSEQ multiplex PCR. Of around 40,000 clones in the sample, about two thirds were seen once. With regard to this clone: Antigen: not known.

The TCR originated in a human donor who had a prior SARS-CoV-2 infection. The specimen comprised CD4+ T cells from PBMCs cultured with a peptide pool, sampled before COVID-19 vaccination. J is TRBJ2-5 and V is TRBV7-9, with TRBD1 matching over 7 bases. In nucleotides, the CDR3 is TGTGCCAGCAGCTCCGGGACAGCTACGCAAGAGACCCAGTACTTC. The encoded protein is CASSSGTATQETQYF.